The 11 T cell receptor beta chains reported below all come from one sample, sequenced in a study of T cell responses to AZD1222 COVID-19 vaccine. Assay: immunoSEQ multiplex PCR; the TCRdb copy retains only in-frame clones and omits some. The sample lists more than 100,000 clones, about 92% occurring once. The material was peripheral blood, obtained 28 days after the second AZD1222 dose. These receptors were obtained from an adult who received the AZD1222 COVID-19 vaccine.

The J gene is TRBJ2-7, the V gene TRBV7-9; D might be TRBD2 (6 bases). CDR3 length equals 13 residues. Germline V CDR1 and CDR2: SEHNR, FQNEAQ (reference sequence). Trimming took off 8 bases at V and 3 bases at J, with 14 bases between the two ends. The chain's CDR3 is CASRDGEDYEQYF. CDR3 DNA: TGTGCCAGCCGGGACGGGGAGGACTACGAGCAGTACTTC.

The chain employs TRBV6-2 or TRBV6-3 and TRBJ2-3; unclear D gene. CDR1 MNHEY and CDR2 SVGEGT come from the germline V gene. The CDR3 covers 14 residues. The ends were cut back, 4 bases at V and 4 bases at J, with 12 bases in the middle. DNA of the CDR3: TGTGCCAGCAGTTCTACCGGAGCACCAGATACGCAGTATTTT. Translation gives CASSSTGAPDTQYF.

This rearrangement joins TRBV18 to TRBJ2-5; TRBD1 agrees at 7 bases. The V and J ends lost 2 bases and 4 bases, in that order; junction bases with no gene match: 4. The CDR3 runs 14 residues. CDR1 KGHSH and CDR2 LQKENI come from the germline V gene. CDR3 amino acids: CASSPGRGTETQYF. CDR3 DNA sequence: TGTGCCAGCTCACCAGGCAGGGGGACAGAGACCCAGTACTTC.

The chain joins TRBV15 to TRBJ2-1; tentative D call: TRBD2 (7 bases). The CDR3 runs to 17 residues. Germline CDR1 is LNHNV and CDR2 is YYDKDF (reference sequence). Trimming took 1 base from V and 7 from J, leaving 20 bases between them. The CDR3 DNA reads as TGTGCCACCAGCAGAGGGCCTTCCGGGGGGCCGCGGAATGAGCAGTTCTTC. It specifies CATSRGPSGGPRNEQFF.

The chain is built from TRBV29-1 and TRBJ2-5; a weak D match, TRBD1 (5 bases). From germline, CDR1 is SQVTM and CDR2 ANQGSEA. V lost 1 base to trimming and J lost 2 bases, with 8 bases between them. The CDR3 sequence is 13 residues long. The CDR3: CSVEGTTQETQYF. In DNA, the CDR3 is TGCAGCGTTGAAGGGACAACTCAAGAGACCCAGTACTTC.

The rearrangement links TRBV6-5 to TRBJ2-7, with 7 bases lining up with TRBD2. Trimming cost V 6 bases and J 6 bases; bases outside gene matches: 14. Germline V CDR1 and CDR2: MNHEY, SVGAGI. The length of the CDR3 is 15 residues. CDR3 nucleotide sequence: TGTGCCAGCAGCCGGGATACTAGCGCTCGGGCCGAGCAGTACTTC. As protein: CASSRDTSARAEQYF.

This clone was recorded only once. This chain uses TRBV7-6 with TRBJ2-3; D perhaps matches TRBD1 (5 bases). This CDR3 has 16 residues. Germline V lookup: CDR1 SGHVS, CDR2 FNYEAQ. Trimming cost V 1 base and J 4 bases, with 15 bases left between them. The CDR3: CASSLGVGAASDTQYF. The CDR3 nucleotides are TGTGCCAGCAGCTTAGGGGTTGGGGCGGCCTCAGATACGCAGTATTTT.

The chain recombines TRBV6-1 with TRBJ1-1, with 8 nucleotides matching TRBD1. The CDR3 extends over 13 amino acids. V shed 6 bases and J 5 bases; nucleotides not matched to a gene: 5. Germline V gene sequence: CDR1 MNHNS, CDR2 SASEGT. The CDR3 reads CASRRTGWTEAFF. For the CDR3, the DNA is TGTGCCAGCAGAAGGACAGGGTGGACTGAAGCTTTCTTT.

The chain combines TRBV5-7 with TRBJ2-6; D tentatively reads TRBD1 or TRBD2 (5 bases each). TRBV5-7 is placed among ORFs of uncertain function. The CDR3 runs 16 residues. Deletions cut 0 bases from V and 2 bases from J, with 9 bases between. The CDR3 is CASSLDRGPGANVLTF. The CDR3 region has the DNA TGTGCCAGCAGCTTGGATCGGGGCCCTGGGGCCAACGTCCTGACTTTC.

This rearrangement joins TRBV5-6 to TRBJ2-3; the D gene is possibly TRBD1 (6 bases). Germline CDR1 SGHDT, CDR2 YYEEEE. V lost 0 bases and J lost 10, with 12 bases in between. The CDR3 is 13 residues long. CDR3 residues: CASSLGWTEAQYF. The CDR3 DNA follows: TGTGCCAGCAGCTTGGGCTGGACAGAAGCGCAGTATTTT. Drawing the rest from reference TRBV5-6 and TRBJ2-3, the complete variable domain is DAGVTQSPTHLIKTRGQQVTLRCSPKSGHDTVSWYQQALGQGPQFIFQYYEEEERQRGNFPDRFSGHQFPNYSSELNVNALLLGDSALYLCASSLGWTEAQYFGPGTRLTVL.

This chain connects TRBV7-9 to TRBJ1-2; possibly TRBD1 for D (5 bases). V lost 3 bases and J 4 bases, leaving 9 bases between the germline ends. The germline V gene encodes CDR1 SEHNR and CDR2 FQNEAQ (reference sequence). The CDR3 length is 13 residues. CDR3 sequence reads: CASSFGTLYGYTF. For the CDR3, the DNA is TGTGCCAGCAGCTTCGGGACTCTCTATGGCTACACCTTC.